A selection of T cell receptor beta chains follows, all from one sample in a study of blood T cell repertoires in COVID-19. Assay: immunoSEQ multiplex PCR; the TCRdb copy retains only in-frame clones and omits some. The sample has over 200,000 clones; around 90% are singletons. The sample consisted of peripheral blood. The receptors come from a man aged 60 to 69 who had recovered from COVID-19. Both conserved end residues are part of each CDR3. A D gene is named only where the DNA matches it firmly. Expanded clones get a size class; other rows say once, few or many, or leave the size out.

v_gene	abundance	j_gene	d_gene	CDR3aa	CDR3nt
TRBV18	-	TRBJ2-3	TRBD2	CASSGLAGTDTQYF	TGTGCCAGCTCGGGACTAGCGGGCACAGATACGCAGTATTTT
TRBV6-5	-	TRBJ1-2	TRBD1	CASANSDRASYGYTF	TGTGCCAGCGCCAACTCGGACAGGGCGAGCTATGGCTACACCTTC
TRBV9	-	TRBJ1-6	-	CASSVGGVESPLHF	TGTGCCAGCAGCGTAGGGGGGGTTGAATCACCCCTCCACTTT
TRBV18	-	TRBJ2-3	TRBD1	CASSTQGATSTDTQYF	TGTGCCAGCTCAACTCAGGGGGCTACGAGCACAGATACGCAGTATTTT
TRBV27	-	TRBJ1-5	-	CASSFSGNQPQHF	TGTGCCAGCAGTTTCTCGGGCAATCAGCCCCAGCATTTT
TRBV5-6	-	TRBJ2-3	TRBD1	CASIGTGVFRTDTQYF	TGTGCCAGCATCGGGACAGGTGTTTTTAGGACAGATACGCAGTATTTT
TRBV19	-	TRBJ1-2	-	CASSPGRVYGYTF	TGTGCCAGTAGTCCCGGCAGGGTGTATGGCTACACCTTC
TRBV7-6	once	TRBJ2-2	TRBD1	CASSLAPRGRTGELFF	TGTGCCAGCAGCTTAGCTCCCAGGGGGCGAACCGGGGAGCTGTTTTTT
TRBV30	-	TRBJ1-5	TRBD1	CAWKTTGTGVSQPQHF	TGTGCCTGGAAAACTACCGGGACAGGGGTAAGTCAGCCCCAGCATTTT
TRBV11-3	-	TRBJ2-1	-	CASSSGGPHNEQFF	TGTGCCAGCAGCTCCGGGGGGCCCCACAATGAGCAGTTCTTC
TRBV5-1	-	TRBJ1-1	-	CASSWGPDTEAFF	TGCGCCAGCAGTTGGGGCCCGGACACTGAAGCTTTCTTT
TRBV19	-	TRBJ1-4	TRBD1	CASSQGQPEKLFF	TGTGCCAGTAGTCAGGGACAGCCTGAAAAACTGTTTTTT
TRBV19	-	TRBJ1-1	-	CASSPRQGQLNTEAFF	TGTGCCAGTAGTCCCCGGCAAGGACAGTTGAACACTGAAGCTTTCTTT
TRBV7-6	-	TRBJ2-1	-	CASSTQDRPYNEQFF	TGTGCCAGCAGCACCCAAGACAGGCCCTACAATGAGCAGTTCTTC
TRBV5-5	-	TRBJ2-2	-	CASSSNRVAGELFF	TGTGCCAGCAGCTCTAACAGGGTTGCCGGGGAGCTGTTTTTT
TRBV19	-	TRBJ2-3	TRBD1	CASSKTGGSSTDTQYF	TGTGCCAGTAGTAAAACAGGGGGATCTAGCACAGATACGCAGTATTTT
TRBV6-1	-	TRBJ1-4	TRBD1	CASSERQGFNEKLFF	TGTGCCAGCAGTGAGAGACAGGGCTTTAATGAAAAACTGTTTTTT
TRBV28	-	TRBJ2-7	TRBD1	CASRAGQGAYEQYF	TGTGCCAGCCGGGCCGGGCAGGGGGCCTACGAGCAGTACTTC
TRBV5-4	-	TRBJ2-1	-	CASSFSRVNNEQFF	TGTGCCAGCAGCTTTAGCAGGGTCAACAATGAGCAGTTCTTC
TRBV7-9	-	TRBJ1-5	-	CASSLGGREPQHF	TGTGCCAGCAGCTTAGGGGGGAGGGAGCCCCAGCATTTT
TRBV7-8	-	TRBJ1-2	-	CASSLGAGNGYTF	TGTGCCAGCAGCTTAGGGGCAGGGAATGGCTACACCTTC
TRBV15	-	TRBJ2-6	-	CATSSDSEAKGANVLTF	TGTGCCACCAGCAGCGACAGCGAGGCGAAGGGGGCCAACGTCCTGACTTTC
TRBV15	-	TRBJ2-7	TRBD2	CATSSTSGIFYEQYF	TGTGCCACCAGCAGTACTAGCGGAATCTTCTACGAGCAGTACTTC
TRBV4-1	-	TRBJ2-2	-	CASRLEGGAAGELFF	TGCGCCAGCAGGCTCGAGGGGGGGGCGGCCGGGGAGCTGTTTTTT
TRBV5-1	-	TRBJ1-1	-	CASSHETRNTEAFF	TGCGCCAGCAGCCACGAGACAAGGAACACTGAAGCTTTCTTT
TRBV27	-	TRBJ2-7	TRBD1	CASSPRTGGSYEQYF	TGTGCCAGCAGTCCGCGGACAGGGGGATCCTACGAGCAGTACTTC
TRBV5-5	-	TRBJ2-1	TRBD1	CASSLRQGGEFF	TGTGCCAGCAGCCTAAGACAGGGTGGCGAGTTCTTC
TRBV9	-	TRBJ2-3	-	CASSARSGTGGHTDTQYF	TGTGCCAGCAGCGCCCGTAGTGGGACGGGGGGCCACACAGATACGCAGTATTTT
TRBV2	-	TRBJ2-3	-	CASSSRGSTDTQYF	TGTGCCAGCAGCTCTAGGGGTAGCACAGATACGCAGTATTTT
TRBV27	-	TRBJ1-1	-	CASSPLGGGRKKTEAFF	TGTGCCAGCAGCCCGCTGGGGGGAGGGAGGAAAAAGACTGAAGCTTTCTTT
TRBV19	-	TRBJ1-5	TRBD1	CASSPGTGSQPQHF	TGTGCCAGTAGTCCCGGGACAGGTTCGCAGCCCCAGCATTTT
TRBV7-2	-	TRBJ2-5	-	CASSSSGVRAQYF	TGTGCCAGCAGCTCCTCAGGGGTCAGGGCCCAGTACTTC
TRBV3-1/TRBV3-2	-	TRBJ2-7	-	CASSHAGQGGSYEQYF	TGTGCCAGCAGCCATGCAGGCCAGGGGGGCTCCTACGAGCAGTACTTC
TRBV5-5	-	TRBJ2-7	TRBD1	CASSLAWGQGNEQYF	TGTGCCAGCAGCTTGGCCTGGGGACAGGGGAACGAGCAGTACTTC
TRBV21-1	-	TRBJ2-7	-	CASSKLTSGTPCSYEQYF	TGTGCCAGCAGCAAATTAACTAGCGGGACCCCCTGCTCCTACGAGCAGTACTTC
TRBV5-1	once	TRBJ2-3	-	CASSLSPERGWTDTQYF	TGCGCCAGCAGCTTGTCGCCGGAGCGAGGTTGGACAGATACGCAGTATTTT
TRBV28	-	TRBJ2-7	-	CASSRGRGSSYEQYF	TGTGCCAGCAGTCGGGGAAGAGGGAGCTCCTACGAGCAGTACTTC
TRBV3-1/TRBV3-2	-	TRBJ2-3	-	CASSQGTTFSTDTQYF	TGTGCCAGCAGCCAAGGGACAACCTTTAGCACAGATACGCAGTATTTT
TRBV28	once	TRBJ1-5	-	CASSSPRQPQHF	TGTGCCAGCAGCTCCCCCAGACAGCCCCAGCATTTT
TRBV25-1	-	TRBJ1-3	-	CASSEVGGFTSSGNTIYF	TGTGCCAGCAGTGAGGTGGGGGGATTCACTAGCTCTGGAAACACCATATATTTT
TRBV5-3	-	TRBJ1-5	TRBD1	CARSLIGQGAYYDNQPQHF	TGTGCCAGAAGCTTGATTGGGCAGGGGGCTTATTATGACAATCAGCCCCAGCATTTT
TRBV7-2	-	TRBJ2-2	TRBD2	CASSLDGTRGTGELFF	TGTGCCAGCAGCTTAGATGGGACTAGGGGGACCGGGGAGCTGTTTTTT
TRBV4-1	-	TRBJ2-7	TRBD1	CASSPPRTGGSYEQYF	TGCGCCAGCAGCCCACCCCGGACAGGGGGGTCCTACGAGCAGTACTTC
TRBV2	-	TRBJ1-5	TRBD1	CASSATGNQPQHF	TGTGCCAGCAGTGCGACAGGGAATCAGCCCCAGCATTTT
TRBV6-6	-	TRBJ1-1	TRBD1	CASSRQGSTEAFF	TGTGCCAGCAGTCGACAGGGGAGCACTGAAGCTTTCTTT
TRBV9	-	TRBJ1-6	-	CASSVLAENSPLHF	TGTGCCAGCAGCGTCCTCGCTGAGAATTCACCCCTCCACTTT
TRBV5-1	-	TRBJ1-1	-	CASREGARSEAFF	TGCGCCAGCAGAGAGGGTGCTCGGTCTGAAGCTTTCTTT
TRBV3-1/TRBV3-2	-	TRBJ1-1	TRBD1	CASSHSDRATEAFF	TGTGCCAGCAGCCATTCGGACAGGGCCACTGAAGCTTTCTTT
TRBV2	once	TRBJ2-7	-	CASTFSYEQYF	TGTGCCAGCACGTTCAGTTACGAGCAGTACTTC
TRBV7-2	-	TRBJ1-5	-	CASSLEPPGPQHF	TGTGCCAGCAGCTTAGAGCCTCCCGGGCCCCAGCATTTT
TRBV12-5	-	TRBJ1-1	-	CASGLNAGVANTEAFF	TGTGCTAGTGGTTTGAATGCAGGGGTGGCGAACACTGAAGCTTTCTTT
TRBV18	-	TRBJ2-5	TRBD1	CASSPPLGTGGRETQYF	TGTGCCAGCTCGCCACCCCTCGGGACAGGGGGAAGAGAGACCCAGTACTTC
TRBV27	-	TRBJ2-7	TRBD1	CASTRDREAREQYF	TGTGCCAGCACTCGGGACAGGGAAGCCCGCGAGCAGTACTTC
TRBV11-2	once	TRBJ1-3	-	CASSAAGSGNTIYF	TGTGCCAGCAGCGCCGCGGGTTCTGGAAACACCATATATTTT
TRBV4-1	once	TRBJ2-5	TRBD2	CASSQSWASGAETQYF	TGCGCCAGCAGCCAATCCTGGGCTAGCGGGGCTGAGACCCAGTACTTC
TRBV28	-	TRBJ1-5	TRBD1	CASSLGLDRSPWPQHF	TGTGCCAGCAGTTTGGGACTGGACAGGAGTCCCTGGCCCCAGCATTTT
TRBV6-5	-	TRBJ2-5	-	CASSYGSGQETQYF	TGTGCCAGCAGTTATGGTAGCGGTCAAGAGACCCAGTACTTC
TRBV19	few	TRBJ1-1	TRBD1	CASRNLRQGANTEAFF	TGTGCCAGTAGGAACCTAAGACAGGGGGCTAACACTGAAGCTTTCTTT
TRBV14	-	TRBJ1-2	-	CASSQAGHGYTF	TGTGCCAGCAGCCAAGCAGGGCATGGCTACACCTTC